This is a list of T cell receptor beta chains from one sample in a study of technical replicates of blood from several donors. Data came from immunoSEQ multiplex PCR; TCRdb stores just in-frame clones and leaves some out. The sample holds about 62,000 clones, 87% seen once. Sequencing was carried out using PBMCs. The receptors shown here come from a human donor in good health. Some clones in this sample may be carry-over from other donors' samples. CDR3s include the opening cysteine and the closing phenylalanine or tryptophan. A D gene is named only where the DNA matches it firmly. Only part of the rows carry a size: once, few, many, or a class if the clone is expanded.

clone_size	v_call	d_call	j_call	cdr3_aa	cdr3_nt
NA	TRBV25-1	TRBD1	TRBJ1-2	CASSVQGANYGYTF	TGTGCCAGCAGTGTTCAGGGGGCTAACTATGGCTACACCTTC
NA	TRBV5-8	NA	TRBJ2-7	CASSYGVNEQYF	TGTGCCAGCAGCTACGGGGTTAACGAGCAGTACTTC
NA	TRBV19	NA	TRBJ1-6	CASSTTGSSYNHSPLHF	TGTGCCAGTAGTACGACAGGATCAAGCTACAATCATTCACCCCTCCACTTT
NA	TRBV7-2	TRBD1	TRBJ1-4	CASSLGDRDNEKLFF	TGTGCCAGCAGCTTAGGGGACAGGGATAATGAAAAACTGTTTTTT
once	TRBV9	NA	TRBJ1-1	CASSPRGPGALVPEAFF	TGTGCCAGCAGCCCTAGAGGGCCAGGGGCGCTGGTACCTGAAGCTTTCTTT
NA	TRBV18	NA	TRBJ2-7	CASSPRQGTYEQYF	TGTGCCAGCTCACCTCGGCAGGGGACCTACGAGCAGTACTTC
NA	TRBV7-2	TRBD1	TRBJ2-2	CASSSDRAIGTGELFF	TGTGCCAGCAGCTCCGACAGGGCCATAGGGACCGGGGAGCTGTTTTTT
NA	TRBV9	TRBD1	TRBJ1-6	CASSVGEGANSPLHF	TGTGCCAGCAGCGTAGGAGAGGGGGCAAATTCACCCCTCCACTTT
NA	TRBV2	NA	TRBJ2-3	CASSEVRRGADTQYF	TGTGCCAGCAGTGAAGTGCGGAGAGGCGCAGATACGCAGTATTTT
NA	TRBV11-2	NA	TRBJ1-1	CASSTNKKPEAFF	TGTGCCAGCAGCACCAACAAGAAACCTGAAGCTTTCTTT
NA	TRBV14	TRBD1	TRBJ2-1	CASSPRTGWYNEQFF	TGTGCCAGCAGCCCACGGACAGGGTGGTACAATGAGCAGTTCTTC